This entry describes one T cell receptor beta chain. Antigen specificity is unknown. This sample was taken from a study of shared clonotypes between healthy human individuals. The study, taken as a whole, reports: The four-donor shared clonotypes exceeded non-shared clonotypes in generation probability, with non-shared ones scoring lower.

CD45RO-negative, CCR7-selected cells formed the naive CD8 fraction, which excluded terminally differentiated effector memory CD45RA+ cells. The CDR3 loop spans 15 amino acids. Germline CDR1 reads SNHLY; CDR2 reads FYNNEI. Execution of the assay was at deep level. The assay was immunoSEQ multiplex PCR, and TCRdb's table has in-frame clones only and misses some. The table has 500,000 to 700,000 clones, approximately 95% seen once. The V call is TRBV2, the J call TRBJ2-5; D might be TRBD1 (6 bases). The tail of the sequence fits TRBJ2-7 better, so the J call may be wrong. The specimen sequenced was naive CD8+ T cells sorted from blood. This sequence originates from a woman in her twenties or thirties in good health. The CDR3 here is CASSRRAGVAYEQYF. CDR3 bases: TGTGCCAGCAGCCGTCGGGCAGGGGTGGCCTACGAGCAGTACTTC.